This T cell receptor (beta chain) was identified during a study of regulatory T cells in long-lasting Graves disease. The CDR3 covers 12 residues. V lost 0 bases and J lost 4, with 3 bases in between. Germline CDR1 and CDR2: MNHNY and SVGAGI (reference sequence). The study, taken as a whole, reports: TCR diversity was lower in persistent than newly diagnosed Graves' disease.

In this sample, this clonotype turned up a few times. The antigen remains unidentified. Building of the TCR beta libraries involved iRepertoire HTBI primers and Arm-PCR of CDR3 regions. MiXCR, applied by TCRdb to the multiplex PCR reads, yields one record per CDR3 protein. Here the sample spans roughly 610,000 distinct CDR3 sequences, less than 20% being singletons. Specified time point: newly diagnosed GD, antithyroid drugs for less than 3 months. After RNA was extracted from PBMCs, the TCR library was made from it. The sample also formed part of further work on T cells in Graves' hyperthyroidism and ophthalmopathy. From that report: When the TCR CDR3 underwent first-round RT-PCR, the HTBI primer set was used.

The clonotype originates from a woman in her 30s with Graves disease. Here the sequenced sample was peripheral blood mononuclear cells (PBMCs), taken at new diagnosis, from a patient treated with antithyroid drugs. The chain uses TRBV6-6 and TRBJ2-5; D is undetermined. The CDR3 DNA follows: TGTGCCAGCAGTTACTCGTCAGAGACCCAGTACTTC. Translating it yields CASSYSSETQYF.